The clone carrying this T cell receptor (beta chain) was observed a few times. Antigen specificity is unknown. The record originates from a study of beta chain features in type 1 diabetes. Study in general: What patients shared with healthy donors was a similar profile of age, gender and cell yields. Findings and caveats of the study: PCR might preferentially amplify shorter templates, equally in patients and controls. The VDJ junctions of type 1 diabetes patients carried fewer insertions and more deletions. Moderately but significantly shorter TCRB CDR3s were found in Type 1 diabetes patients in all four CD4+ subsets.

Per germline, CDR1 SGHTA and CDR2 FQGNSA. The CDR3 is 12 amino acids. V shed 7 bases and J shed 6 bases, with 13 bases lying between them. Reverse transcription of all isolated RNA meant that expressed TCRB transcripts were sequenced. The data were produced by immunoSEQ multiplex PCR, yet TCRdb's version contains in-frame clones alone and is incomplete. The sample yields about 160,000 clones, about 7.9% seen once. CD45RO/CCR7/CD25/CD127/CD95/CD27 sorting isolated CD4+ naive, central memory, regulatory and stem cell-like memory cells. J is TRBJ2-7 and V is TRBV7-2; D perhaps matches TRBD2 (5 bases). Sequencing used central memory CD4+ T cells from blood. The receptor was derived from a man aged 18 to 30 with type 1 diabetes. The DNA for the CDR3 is TGTGCCAGCAACCTCCGAGGGTCCGAGCAGTACTTC. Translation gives CASNLRGSEQYF.